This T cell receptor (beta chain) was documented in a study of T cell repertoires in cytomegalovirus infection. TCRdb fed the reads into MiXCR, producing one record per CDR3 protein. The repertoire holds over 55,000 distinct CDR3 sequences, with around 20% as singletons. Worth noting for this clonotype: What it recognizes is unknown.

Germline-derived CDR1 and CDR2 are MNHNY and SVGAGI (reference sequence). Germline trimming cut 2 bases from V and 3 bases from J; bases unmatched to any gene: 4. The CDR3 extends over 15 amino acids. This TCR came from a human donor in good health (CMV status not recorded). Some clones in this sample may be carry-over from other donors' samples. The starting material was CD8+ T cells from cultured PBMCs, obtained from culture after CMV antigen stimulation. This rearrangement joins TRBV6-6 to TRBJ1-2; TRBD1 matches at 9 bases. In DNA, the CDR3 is TGTGCCAGCAGTTACACCAGGACAGGGGACTATGGCTACACCTTC. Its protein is CASSYTRTGDYGYTF.